Shown below are 17 T cell receptor beta chains from a single sample sequenced in a study of blood T cells in healthy people across ages. The second PCR ran about 6 to 12 cycles with a sample-barcoded 5' primer and J-beta primers. TCRdb reanalysed the 5' RACE reads using MiXCR and keeps one entry per CDR3 protein. Of some 700,000 distinct CDR3 sequences listed, about 20% are singletons. Sequencing was done on a sample of blood. Source of these receptors: a man between 65 and 85 years old in good health.

This clonotype was found a few times. The gene calls are TRBV12-3 or TRBV12-4 and TRBJ2-5; D might be TRBD2 (6 bases). V lost 3 bases, J lost 4 bases, and 15 bases lay in between. This CDR3 spans 15 amino acids. In nucleotides, the CDR3 is TGTGCCAGCAGTTTCGGGGGTGGTAAACCAGAGACCCAGTACTTC. Protein: CASSFGGGKPETQYF.

This sequence joins TRBV5-1 and TRBJ1-4; a possible D gene is TRBD1 (5 bases). Trimming left V 4 bases short and J 4 bases short, with 17 bases between. Germline V gene data show CDR1 as SGHRS and CDR2 as YFSETQ. This CDR3 has 16 amino acids. Here the CDR3 DNA reads TGCGCCAGCAGCGAATCTCCAGGAGGGGTTAATGAAAAACTGTTTTTT. Amino acids: CASSESPGGVNEKLFF.

This clonotype has at least ten counts. DNA for the CDR3: TGCGCCAGCAGCGACAGGGCCTCCTACAATGAGCAGTTCTTC. As protein: CASSDRASYNEQFF. This chain links TRBV5-1 with TRBJ2-1, with 7 bases matching TRBD1. CDR3 size: 14 residues. V lost 4 bases, J lost 0 bases, and 1 base stayed unmatched. Germline loops: CDR1 SGHRS, CDR2 YFSETQ. The variable domain in full, with the rest retrieved from reference TRBV5-1 and TRBJ2-1, is KAGVTQTPRYLIKTRGQQVTLSCSPISGHRSVSWYQQTPGQGLQFLFEYFSETQRNKGNFPGRFSGRQFSNSRSEMNVSTLELGDSALYLCASSDRASYNEQFFGPGTRLTVL.

This clonotype was seen more than once but under ten times. This chain connects TRBV11-2 to TRBJ2-5; the D gene is possibly TRBD2 (5 bases). CDR1 is SGHAT and CDR2 is FQNNGV in the germline V gene. V gave up 4 bases and J gave up 5 bases, with 17 bases separating them. The length of the CDR3 is 15 residues. As DNA, the CDR3 is TGTGCCAGCAGCTCCCTCGTGGGAGTCAGGGAGACCCAGTACTTC. Its protein product is CASSSLVGVRETQYF.

This chain joins TRBV13 and TRBJ2-5; 7 positions agree with TRBD2. The germline V gene encodes CDR1 PRHDT and CDR2 FYEKMQ (reference sequence). Unmatched junction bases numbered 12, after V lost 3 bases and J lost 11 bases. CDR3 length equals 14 residues. Here the CDR3 reads CASSFPGLPFEQYF. For the CDR3, the DNA is TGTGCCAGCAGCTTTCCGGGACTACCCTTTGAGCAGTACTTC.

The V and J genes are TRBV14 and TRBJ2-3, with TRBD2 identical over 7 bases. V was pared by 2 bases and J by 4 bases, with 12 bases of the junction left unmatched. The CDR3 is 17 residues long. The germline V gene encodes CDR1 SGHDN and CDR2 FVKESK. CDR3 bases: TGTGCCAGCAGCCAACCCCGGGGGACTATGAGGGCAGATACGCAGTATTTT. It translates to CASSQPRGTMRADTQYF.

This clonotype was counted ten times or more. The genes are TRBV12-3 or TRBV12-4 and TRBJ2-4, with D perhaps being TRBD1 or TRBD2 (6 bases each). V dropped 4 bases and J dropped 7 bases, with 20 bases sitting between them. This CDR3 is 16 amino acids long. The DNA for the CDR3 is TGTGCCAGCAGTTGGGGGGACATTCCCTCTTTCAACATTCAGTACTTC. Translating it yields CASSWGDIPSFNIQYF.

The chain recombines TRBV4-2 with TRBJ2-4; perhaps TRBD2 as D (5 bases). Trimming removed 1 base from V and 1 base from J, with 8 bases in between. Germline loops: CDR1 LGHNA, CDR2 YNFKEQ. The CDR3 loop spans 15 amino acids. The CDR3 coding sequence is TGTGCCAGCAGCCAAGTTACGGGGGCCAAAAACATTCAGTACTTC. Encoded protein: CASSQVTGAKNIQYF.

There are a few counts of this clonotype. In nucleotides, the CDR3 is TGTGCCAGCAGCCAAGATCTTAGGGGACTTCGCACAGATACGCAGTATTTT. Translated: CASSQDLRGLRTDTQYF. The chain couples TRBV14 to TRBJ2-3; tentative D call: TRBD2 (6 bases). Germline-derived CDR1 and CDR2 are SGHDN and FVKESK. The CDR3 spans 17 residues. Trimming took off 0 bases at V and 1 base at J, with 14 bases between the two ends.

The chain carries TRBV20-1 and TRBJ2-7, with D uncertain. V shed 6 bases and J shed 6 bases, with 9 bases lying between them. Germline V CDR1 and CDR2: DFQATT, SNEGSKA (reference sequence). This CDR3 is built from 10 residues. The CDR3 DNA reads as TGCAGTGCCCCGAATACCGAGCAGTACTTC. It encodes CSAPNTEQYF.

The rearrangement joins TRBV7-3 to TRBJ2-5; the D is unclear. The J call may be mistaken, given a closer DNA end match to TRBJ2-7. The length of the CDR3 is 15 residues. Germline V gene data show CDR1 as SGHTA and CDR2 as FQGTGA. The CDR3 here is CASSLNVGAPYEQYV. The CDR3 nucleotides read TGTGCCAGCAGCTTAAATGTCGGAGCCCCCTACGAGCAGTACGTC.

The chain carries TRBV29-1 and TRBJ2-3, with unresolved D. The CDR3 consists of 12 residues. Germline V lookup: CDR1 SQVTM, CDR2 ANQGSEA. Trimming took off 3 bases at V and 2 bases at J, with 6 bases between the two ends. Written as DNA, the CDR3 is TGCAGCGTTGAGAAAATCACAGATACGCAGTATTTT. Translated, it gives CSVEKITDTQYF.

This clonotype was observed a handful of times. CDR3 sequence: CSVRTSNQPQHF. CDR3 nucleotides: TGCAGCGTTCGGACTAGCAATCAGCCCCAGCATTTT. The gene calls are TRBV29-1 and TRBJ1-5; D not resolved. Germline V gene sequence: CDR1 SQVTM, CDR2 ANQGSEA. This CDR3 spans 12 amino acids. Trimming removed 5 bases at V and 0 bases at J, with 5 bases between.

This sequence joins TRBV3-1 and TRBJ1-1; 9 bases match TRBD1. CDR3 length equals 16 residues. V dropped 0 bases and J dropped 4; count of bases not matched to a gene: 6. Germline values: CDR1 LGHDT, CDR2 YNNKEL (reference sequence). The CDR3 coding sequence is TGTGCCAGCAGCCAAGAAGACAGGGGGTTGAGCACTGAAGCTTTCTTT. Its translation: CASSQEDRGLSTEAFF. The variable domain in full, completed from reference TRBV3-1 and TRBJ1-1, reads DTAVSQTPKYLVTQMGNDKSIKCEQNLGHDTMYWYKQDSKKFLKIMFSYNNKELIINETVPNRFSPKSPDKAHLNLHINSLELGDSAVYFCASSQEDRGLSTEAFFGQGTRLTVV.

This clonotype was seen only a few times. The rearrangement uses TRBV29-1 and TRBJ1-1, with 10 bases identical to TRBD1. The trim removed 6 bases at V and 10 bases at J, leaving 11 bases unmatched. The CDR3 totals 13 residues. Germline CDR1 is SQVTM and CDR2 is ANQGSEA. The CDR3 DNA sequence: TGCAGCGTGGACAGGGGGGTCGGTGATCGAGCTTTCTTT. Translated: CSVDRGVGDRAFF.

The chain has TRBV12-3 or TRBV12-4 and TRBJ2-1; D gene ambiguous. Trimming pared 5 bases from V and 9 bases from J, leaving 8 bases between. CDR3 size: 11 residues. This CDR3 is CASSVSSEQFF. The CDR3 DNA sequence: TGTGCCAGCAGTGTCAGCAGTGAGCAGTTCTTC.

This clonotype was observed a few times. The rearrangement links TRBV10-2 to TRBJ1-1; the D gene is possibly TRBD1 (5 bases). V was cut by 3 bases and J by 7 bases, with 12 bases left in between. Looked up from germline, CDR1 is WSHSY and CDR2 is SAAADI. CDR3 length: 13 residues. The CDR3 DNA is TGCGCCAGCAGTGAAGCGGGGGGTAGTGAAGCTTTCTTT. Its protein is CASSEAGGSEAFF.